The rows below give T cell receptor beta chains drawn from one sample of a study of prognosis after radiotherapy for stage I lung cancer. TCRdb reprocessed the multiplex PCR reads with MiXCR, giving one entry per CDR3 protein. Of some 35,000 distinct CDR3 sequences in the sample, approximately 36% were seen once. The source was PBMCs, collected before or after stereotactic body radiation therapy (not recorded which). These receptors were obtained from a donor of 50 years or more with non-small cell lung cancer. The CDR3 runs from the conserved cysteine through the conserved F or W. The D gene is left open where the match is weak. For some rows the clone size is stated as once, few or many, or as a class when expanded; others skip it.

>TRBD2|many|TRBJ2-2|TRBV24-1
CATEPRSSGSHRFTGELFF
TGTGCCACAGAACCCAGGAGTAGCGGGAGTCATCGTTTCACCGGGGAGCTGTTTTTT
>TRBD2|many|TRBJ2-7|TRBV5-1
CASSLALAGGNEQYF
TGCGCCAGCAGCTTGGCGCTAGCGGGGGGGAACGAGCAGTACTTC
>TRBD1|many|TRBJ1-4|TRBV2
CASSDGTGFEKLFF
TGTGCCAGCAGTGATGGGACAGGCTTTGAAAAACTGTTTTTT
>.|.|TRBJ1-5|TRBV3-1
CASSQTYVSNQPQHF
TGTGCCAGCAGCCAAACCTATGTAAGCAATCAGCCCCAGCATTTT
>.|many|TRBJ2-5|TRBV20-1
CSAPGAWGETQYF
TGCAGTGCCCCCGGGGCCTGGGGGGAGACCCAGTACTTC
>.|.|TRBJ1-2|TRBV12-5
CASGLWGSRGYTF
TGTGCTAGTGGTTTATGGGGGTCGAGAGGCTACACCTTC
>.|many|TRBJ2-5|TRBV2
CASSVGIGQETQYF
TGTGCCAGCAGTGTGGGGATCGGGCAAGAGACCCAGTACTTC
>.|many|TRBJ2-4|TRBV2
CASGNPLAKNIQYF
TGTGCCAGCGGGAACCCGCTAGCCAAAAACATTCAGTACTTC
>TRBD2|many|TRBJ2-7|TRBV2
CAILAGGSYEQYF
TGTGCCATCTTAGCGGGAGGGTCCTACGAGCAGTACTTC
>.|.|TRBJ2-3|TRBV28
CASILGGRPSITDTQYF
.
>.|.|TRBJ2-2|TRBV5-1
CASSFSVSNTGELFF
TGCGCCAGCAGCTTTTCCGTGTCGAACACCGGGGAGCTGTTTTTT
>.|many|TRBJ2-1|TRBV2
CASKGSYNEQFF
TGTGCCAGCAAGGGCAGCTACAATGAGCAGTTCTTC
>TRBD2|.|TRBJ2-1|TRBV4-2
CASSPLMGRGYNEQFF
TGTGCCAGCAGCCCACTCATGGGGAGGGGTTACAATGAGCAGTTCTTC
>.|many|TRBJ2-5|TRBV5-8
CASSLQLGGALQYF
TGTGCCAGCAGCTTACAATTAGGTGGGGCCCTACAGTACTTC
>TRBD2|many|TRBJ2-3|TRBV19
CASSGGTSGTPSTDTQYF
TGTGCCAGTAGTGGGGGGACTAGCGGGACCCCGAGCACAGATACGCAGTATTTT
>TRBD2|many|TRBJ2-7|TRBV7-9
CASSLLSSGNSYEQYF
TGTGCCAGCAGCTTACTTTCCAGCGGGAACTCCTACGAGCAGTACTTC
>.|many|TRBJ1-1|TRBV7-9
CASSLEVGEAFF
TGTGCCAGCAGCTTGGAAGTAGGGGAAGCTTTCTTT
>TRBD1|.|TRBJ2-3|TRBV19
CASSWTGDSTDTQYF
TGTGCCAGTAGTTGGACAGGGGACAGCACAGATACGCAGTATTTT
>TRBD1|many|TRBJ2-1|TRBV7-9
CASSTGQGLDEQFF
TGTGCCAGCAGCACGGGACAGGGGCTCGATGAGCAGTTCTTC
>TRBD1|many|TRBJ2-1|TRBV19
CASSLGQGVRSEQFF
TGTGCCAGTAGCCTGGGACAGGGGGTAAGGAGTGAGCAGTTCTTC
>.|medium-sized|TRBJ2-7|TRBV27
CASSLFLARPYF
TGTGCCAGCAGTTTATTCCTAGCTCGCCCGTACTTC
>.|.|TRBJ2-7|TRBV6-4
CASSEDDGTPSYEQYF
TGTGCCAGCAGTGAAGATGACGGGACCCCTTCCTACGAGCAGTACTTC
>TRBD1|few|TRBJ1-5|TRBV10-3
CAISGGQGFPPQHF
TGTGCCATCAGTGGGGGACAGGGGTTTCCGCCCCAGCATTTT
>.|many|TRBJ1-3|TRBV3-1
CASSQDSWEDRPSGNTIYF
TGTGCCAGCAGCCAAGATTCGTGGGAAGACAGGCCCTCTGGAAACACCATATATTTT
>.|.|TRBJ1-4|TRBV27
CANKKAGEKLFF
TGTGCCAACAAAAAGGCAGGTGAGAAACTGTTTTTT
>.|.|TRBJ2-3|TRBV24-1
CATTDLRVTYTQYF
TGTGCCACCACTGACCTACGCGTCACATATACGCAGTATTTT
>.|.|TRBJ1-5|TRBV2
CASSQSASGVNQPQHF
TGTGCCAGCTCTCAAAGTGCCTCAGGGGTAAATCAGCCCCAGCATTTT
>TRBD2|few|TRBJ2-3|TRBV5-5
CASSLGARGVTDTQYF
TGTGCCAGCAGCTTAGGAGCGCGGGGGGTCACAGATACGCAGTATTTT
>.|.|TRBJ1-2|TRBV28
CDSSPQRQAGYGYTF
TGTGACAGCAGTCCCCAACGGCAGGCGGGATATGGCTACACCTTC
>.|many|TRBJ1-1|TRBV7-8
CASSFSAFNTEAFF
TGTGCCAGCAGCTTCTCAGCTTTTAACACTGAAGCTTTCTTT
>.|.|TRBJ2-7|TRBV28
CASSSPRGPSYEQYF
TGTGCCAGCAGTTCCCCCCGGGGACCCTCCTACGAGCAGTACTTC
>.|many|TRBJ1-2|TRBV3-1
CASSQGTGSIAYGYTF
TGTGCCAGCAGCCAAGGCACAGGGTCCATAGCCTATGGCTACACCTTC
>.|many|TRBJ2-2|TRBV5-1
CASSLEYTGELFF
TGCGCCAGCAGCTTGGAATACACCGGGGAGCTGTTTTTT
>.|many|TRBJ1-1|TRBV19
CASSNTGGTEAFF
TGTGCCAGTAGCAATACTGGGGGCACTGAAGCTTTCTTT
>.|.|TRBJ2-7|TRBV3-1
CASIQLAQGSHEQYF
TGTGCCAGCATCCAATTGGCGCAGGGTAGCCACGAGCAGTACTTC
>.|.|TRBJ1-5|TRBV5-1
CASSLDDHQPHYF
TGCGCCAGCAGCTTGGACGATCATCAGCCCCATTATTTT
>.|many|TRBJ2-5|TRBV5-1
CASSSVQGSGETQYF
TGCGCCAGCAGCTCCGTGCAGGGGTCGGGCGAGACCCAGTACTTC
>.|many|TRBJ1-4|TRBV30
CAWSADRINEKLFF
TGTGCCTGGAGCGCTGACCGGATCAATGAAAAACTGTTTTTT
>.|.|TRBJ1-5|TRBV6-1
CASSVERTGFQPQHF
TGTGCCAGCAGCGTGGAACGCACAGGCTTTCAGCCCCAGCATTTT
>.|many|TRBJ2-7|TRBV3-1
CASSRPDSNYEQYF
TGTGCCAGCAGCCGGCCCGACTCTAACTACGAGCAGTACTTC
>.|.|TRBJ1-4|TRBV28
CASILRRLTNEKLFF
TGTGCCAGCATTCTTCGGCGATTAACTAATGAAAAACTGTTTTTT
>TRBD2|.|TRBJ2-7|TRBV7-9
CASSPAGLPYEQYF
TGTGCCAGCAGCCCAGCGGGACTCCCCTACGAGCAGTACTTC
>.|.|TRBJ2-5|TRBV28
CASLRVGPQETQYF
TGTGCCAGCCTTAGGGTGGGACCTCAAGAGACCCAGTACTTC
>.|many|TRBJ2-2|TRBV15
CATSSLEEWKQGRGSGGELFF
TGTGCCACCAGCAGCCTAGAGGAATGGAAGCAGGGTAGAGGGTCTGGCGGGGAGCTGTTTTTT
>TRBD1|many|TRBJ1-4|TRBV28
CASLPDRVNEKLFF
TGTGCCAGCTTACCTGACAGGGTTAATGAAAAACTGTTTTTT
>.|.|TRBJ2-2|TRBV28
CASSLDARILSNTGELFF
TGTGCCAGCAGTTTAGACGCACGGATTCTCTCTAACACCGGGGAGCTGTTTTTT
>.|many|TRBJ1-1|TRBV5-8
CASSLEQTTEAFF
TGTGCCAGCAGCTTGGAACAAACAACTGAAGCTTTCTTT
>.|many|TRBJ1-4|TRBV5-1
CASSFGGPNEKLFF
TGCGCCAGCAGCTTCGGGGGGCCTAATGAAAAACTGTTTTTT
>TRBD1|many|TRBJ1-1|TRBV29-1
CSAGTGYLNTEAFF
TGCAGCGCAGGGACAGGGTATTTGAACACTGAAGCTTTCTTT
>TRBD1|once|TRBJ1-1|TRBV6-1
CASSEEGTGSEAFF
TGTGCCAGCAGTGAAGAGGGGACAGGGTCTGAAGCTTTCTTT
>.|.|TRBJ1-5|TRBV28
CASSPPRTTPAPHHF
TGTGCCAGCAGTCCGCCCCGGACCACCCCGGCTCCCCATCATTTT
>TRBD1|many|TRBJ2-7|TRBV19
CASSPGQGVDEQYF
TGTGCCAGTAGCCCGGGACAGGGGGTCGACGAGCAGTACTTC
>TRBD1|many|TRBJ1-2|TRBV28
CASSLGTGVGGYTF
TGTGCCAGCAGTTTGGGGACAGGGGTGGGTGGCTACACCTTC
>TRBD1|.|TRBJ2-2|TRBV28
CASSPIDRGQVVELFF
TGTGCCAGCAGCCCAATCGATAGGGGGCAGGTCGTGGAGCTGTTTTTT
>.|many|TRBJ1-6|TRBV28
CASSTDASGVNSPLHF
TGTGCCAGCTCTACCGACGCCTCAGGAGTTAATTCACCCCTCCACTTT
>.|many|TRBJ2-5|TRBV11-3
CASSLRAIEETQYF
TGTGCCAGCAGCTTACGAGCCATAGAAGAGACCCAGTACTTC
>.|.|TRBJ1-3|TRBV13
CASSLMGSSGNTIYF
TGTGCCAGCAGCTTAATGGGGAGCTCTGGAAACACCATATATTTT
>.|many|TRBJ1-2|TRBV5-1
CASSSSDSGGAPGYTF
TGCGCCAGCAGCTCCTCGGACAGCGGCGGTGCCCCAGGCTACACCTTC
>.|many|TRBJ2-5|TRBV28
CASTSDETQYF
TGTGCCAGCACTAGCGATGAGACCCAGTACTTC
>.|many|TRBJ1-1|TRBV12-3/TRBV12-4
CASSHLRQEGNTEAFF
TGTGCCAGCAGTCACCTTCGACAGGAGGGGAACACTGAAGCTTTCTTT